This TCR beta chain was sequenced for a study of beta chain features in type 1 diabetes. Findings and limits, study-wide: Among all four CD4+ subsets, Type 1 diabetes patients had TCRB CDR3s that were moderately but significantly shorter.

The whole isolated RNA underwent reverse transcription, so sequencing captured expressed TCRB transcripts. Clones were read by immunoSEQ multiplex PCR, and TCRdb kept only the in-frame ones, dropping some. Altogether roughly 220,000 clones are present, around 16% being singletons, with the ten largest covering approximately 0.087%. In this sample, this clone turned up a few times. Its specificity is not known. The CDR3 contains 14 residues. Germline CDR1 MDHEN, CDR2 SYDVKM. V shed 7 bases, J shed 3 bases, and the junction held 4 bases outside the gene matches. Sequenced: naive CD4+ T cells from blood. The chain links TRBV28 to TRBJ2-3; 10 nucleotides match TRBD1. This TCR was recovered from a man aged 25 to 40 with type 1 diabetes. Written as DNA, the CDR3 is TGTGCCAGCACCACGGGACAGGGGACAGATACGCAGTATTTT. Translated, it gives CASTTGQGTDTQYF. The variable domain in full, with the rest retrieved from reference TRBV28 and TRBJ2-3, is DVKVTQSSRYLVKRTGEKVFLECVQDMDHENMFWYRQDPGLGLRLIYFSYDVKMKEKGDIPEGYSVSREKKERFSLILESASTNQTSMYLCASTTGQGTDTQYFGPGTRLTVL.